Listed below are T cell receptor beta chains from one sample, sequenced in a study of blood T cell repertoires in COVID-19. The repertoire was sequenced with immunoSEQ multiplex PCR; TCRdb's copy has only in-frame clones and lacks some. The table has roughly 100,000 clones, approximately 80% seen once. The sequencing input was peripheral blood. The receptors were gathered from a man aged 55 to 69 with active or convalescent COVID-19. Both conserved end residues are part of each CDR3. The D gene is left open where the match is weak. Part of the rows lack a size; the others show once, few, many or a class for expanded clones.

d_call j_call clone_size v_call cdr3_aa cdr3_nt
- TRBJ1-1 - TRBV6-2/TRBV6-3 CASSYSGGRTEAFF TGTGCCAGCAGTTACTCCGGGGGGCGAACTGAAGCTTTCTTT
- TRBJ2-3 few TRBV14 CASNRFQGDTQYF TGTGCCTCAAACAGGTTTCAGGGAGATACGCAGTATTTT
- TRBJ1-4 few TRBV6-2/TRBV6-3 CASSDRTSEYEKLFF TGTGCCAGCAGTGACAGGACATCCGAGTATGAAAAACTGTTTTTT
- TRBJ2-1 - TRBV12-3/TRBV12-4 CASSFKRDNEQFF TGTGCCAGCAGTTTTAAACGGGACAATGAGCAGTTCTTC
TRBD2 TRBJ2-7 - TRBV28 CASFLGSGRPSYEQYF TGTGCCAGCTTTCTCGGAAGCGGGAGGCCATCCTACGAGCAGTACTTC
- TRBJ2-3 - TRBV6-1 CASSEAGPTQYF TGTGCCAGCAGTGAGGCGGGCCCTACGCAGTATTTT
TRBD1 TRBJ2-5 few TRBV15 CATSRDGQGQETQYF TGTGCCACCAGCAGAGATGGACAGGGCCAAGAGACCCAGTACTTC
- TRBJ1-6 - TRBV11-3 CASSFRDRGGRSPLHF TGTGCCAGCAGCTTCCGGGACCGTGGGGGGAGGTCACCCCTCCACTTT
- TRBJ2-5 - TRBV13 CASSFGGQETQYF TGTGCCAGCAGCTTCGGGGGACAAGAGACCCAGTACTTC
TRBD1 TRBJ1-4 - TRBV5-1 CASSTTGTGNEKLFF TGCGCCAGCAGCACAACCGGGACAGGGAATGAAAAACTGTTTTTT
- TRBJ2-7 - TRBV7-8 CASSPAGHEQYF TGTGCCAGCAGCCCCGCGGGGCACGAGCAGTACTTC
TRBD2 TRBJ2-3 - TRBV12-5 CASGLEEGLAPPDTQYF TGTGCTAGTGGTTTGGAGGAGGGACTAGCCCCTCCAGATACGCAGTATTTT
TRBD2 TRBJ2-1 - TRBV3-1/TRBV3-2 CASSPNKKEREDGEQFF TGTGCCAGCAGCCCGAACAAAAAGGAGCGGGAGGATGGTGAGCAGTTCTTC
TRBD1 TRBJ2-7 few TRBV7-3 CASSLGTAYEQYF TGTGCCAGCAGCTTAGGGACAGCTTACGAGCAGTACTTC
- TRBJ1-3 - TRBV7-9 CASSPRTGSSGNTIYF TGTGCCAGCAGCCCCCGAACAGGGTCTTCTGGAAACACCATATATTTT
- TRBJ2-3 - TRBV27 CASSPRTDTQYF TGTGCCAGCAGTCCCAGGACAGATACGCAGTATTTT
TRBD1 TRBJ2-1 - TRBV3-1/TRBV3-2 CASSLRTGGLSRNEQFF TGTGCCAGCAGCCTAAGGACAGGGGGGTTGAGTAGAAATGAGCAGTTCTTC
- TRBJ1-1 once TRBV6-5 CASSYQGNTEAFF TGTGCCAGCAGTTACCAGGGGAACACTGAAGCTTTCTTT
- TRBJ2-3 - TRBV6-5 CASSAPSLGTQYF TGTGCCAGCAGCGCCCCTTCCCTCGGGACGCAGTATTTT
TRBD1 TRBJ1-3 few TRBV30 CAWSTGGSGNTIYF TGTGCCTGGAGTACAGGGGGATCTGGAAACACCATATATTTT
TRBD2 TRBJ2-1 - TRBV7-2 CASSLEGTRGTVQFF TGTGCCAGCAGCTTAGAAGGGACTAGGGGCACCGTGCAGTTCTTC
TRBD1 TRBJ2-5 few TRBV12-5 CASGSGQGVVRETQYF TGTGCTAGTGGTTCCGGACAGGGGGTAGTCCGGGAGACCCAGTACTTC
TRBD1 TRBJ1-4 - TRBV2 CASSKDRGGEKLFF TGTGCCAGCAGTAAGGACAGGGGAGGAGAAAAACTGTTTTTT
TRBD2 TRBJ2-3 - TRBV5-1 CASSLAGGYTDTQYF TGCGCCAGCAGCTTGGCGGGAGGGTACACAGATACGCAGTATTTT
- TRBJ1-1 - TRBV6-5 CASSSTLGKAFF TGTGCCAGCAGTTCCACTCTCGGTAAAGCTTTCTTT
TRBD2 TRBJ2-1 - TRBV6-6 CASSKAGPLNNEQFF TGTGCCAGCAGTAAAGCGGGACCTCTCAACAATGAGCAGTTCTTC
- TRBJ1-2 few TRBV6-5 CASMAGFGYGYTF TGTGCCAGCATGGCGGGTTTCGGCTATGGCTACACCTTC
- TRBJ1-5 - TRBV19 CASSPLRGLSNQPQHF TGTGCCAGTAGTCCCCTCAGGGGCCTTAGCAATCAGCCCCAGCATTTT